Presented here are 2 T cell receptor beta chains from one specimen sequenced in a study of regulatory T cells in long-lasting Graves disease. TCR beta libraries were built with iRepertoire HTBI primers and Arm-PCR of CDR3 regions. TCRdb reanalysed the multiplex PCR reads using MiXCR and keeps one entry per CDR3 protein. There are about 500,000 distinct CDR3 sequences in the sample; about 12% occur only once, and 7.5% to 9% lies in the top ten. Sample time point: newly diagnosed GD, antithyroid drugs for less than 3 months. PBMC RNA served as the TCR library source. The data were also submitted as part of a second study, on T cells in Graves' hyperthyroidism and ophthalmopathy.

The source material was peripheral blood mononuclear cells (PBMCs), sampled at new diagnosis, from a patient treated with antithyroid drugs. The origin of the receptors is a woman in her 30s with Graves disease.

This clonotype was observed at least ten times. The chain's CDR3 is CSVSGRWSGELFF. CDR3 in DNA: TGCAGCGTTAGCGGGAGATGGAGCGGGGAGCTGTTTTTT. This rearrangement joins TRBV29-1 to TRBJ2-2; 8 bases line up with TRBD2. Germline lookup yields CDR1 SQVTM and CDR2 ANQGSEA. The CDR3 extends over 13 amino acids. The V and J ends lost 5 bases and 7 bases, in that order; junction bases with no gene match: 6.

CDR3 nucleotides: TGTGCCAGCAGCCTTTTGACGACAGGAATCCTTCTTTCACCCCTCCACTTT. Encoded protein: CASSLLTTGILLSPLHF. The chain links TRBV7-9 to TRBJ1-6; tentatively, D is TRBD1 (6 bases). The CDR3 sequence is 17 residues long. Germline V gene lookup returns CDR1 SEHNR and CDR2 FQNEAQ (reference sequence). Trimming took off 5 bases at V and 9 bases at J, with 23 bases between the two ends.